This T cell receptor beta chain was recovered during a study of blood T cell repertoires in COVID-19. Trimming cost V 0 bases and J 0 bases, with 5 bases left between them. Germline CDR1 reads MGHRA; CDR2 reads YSYEKL. The CDR3 covers 14 residues. TCRdb's table, derived via immunoSEQ multiplex PCR, lists solely in-frame clones and lacks some. This sample has roughly 330,000 clones; approximately 90% occur once, and the top ten carry under 4.5%. This clonotype was sampled from a woman aged 50 to 60 with active or convalescent COVID-19. The sample was peripheral blood. V is TRBV4-1 and J is TRBJ1-1; no definite D call. DNA for the CDR3: TGCGCCAGCAGCCAAGAGCTAATGAACACTGAAGCTTTCTTT. Translating it yields CASSQELMNTEAFF.